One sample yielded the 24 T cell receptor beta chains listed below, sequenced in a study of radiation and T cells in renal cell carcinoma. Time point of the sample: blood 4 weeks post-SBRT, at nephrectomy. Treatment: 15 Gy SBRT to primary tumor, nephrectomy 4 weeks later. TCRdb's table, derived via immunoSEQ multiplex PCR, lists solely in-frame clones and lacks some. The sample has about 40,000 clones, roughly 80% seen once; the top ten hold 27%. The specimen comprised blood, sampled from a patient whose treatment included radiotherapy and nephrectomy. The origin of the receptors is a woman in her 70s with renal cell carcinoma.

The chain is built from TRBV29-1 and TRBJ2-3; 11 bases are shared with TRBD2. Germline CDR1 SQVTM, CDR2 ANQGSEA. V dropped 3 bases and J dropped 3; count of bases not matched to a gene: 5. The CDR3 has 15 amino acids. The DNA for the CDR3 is TGCAGCGTTGATAGGCTAGCGGGGGGAACAGATACGCAGTATTTT. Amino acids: CSVDRLAGGTDTQYF.

The CDR3 DNA sequence: TGTGCCAGCGGTAGTGGGGCGGGGAACTATGGCTACACCTTC. Its protein product is CASGSGAGNYGYTF. This chain joins TRBV6-6 and TRBJ1-2; D might be TRBD1 (5 bases). Between the trimmed V and J ends, which lost 8 bases and 2 bases, there was a span of 15 bases. Per germline, CDR1 MNHNY and CDR2 SVGAGI (reference sequence). The CDR3 covers 14 residues.

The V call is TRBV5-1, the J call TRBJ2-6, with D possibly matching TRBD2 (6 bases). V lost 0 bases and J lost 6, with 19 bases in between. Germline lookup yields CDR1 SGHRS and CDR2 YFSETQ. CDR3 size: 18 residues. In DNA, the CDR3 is TGCGCCAGCAGCTTGGGTGGAACCAGCGTGCGGGAGGCCAACGTCCTGACTTTC. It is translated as CASSLGGTSVREANVLTF.

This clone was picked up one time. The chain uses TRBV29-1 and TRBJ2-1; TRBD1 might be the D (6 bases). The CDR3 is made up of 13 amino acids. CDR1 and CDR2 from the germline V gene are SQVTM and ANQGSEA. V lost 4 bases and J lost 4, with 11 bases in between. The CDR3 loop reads CSVGTGTYNEQFF. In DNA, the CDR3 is TGCAGCGTTGGTACAGGGACGTACAATGAGCAGTTCTTC.

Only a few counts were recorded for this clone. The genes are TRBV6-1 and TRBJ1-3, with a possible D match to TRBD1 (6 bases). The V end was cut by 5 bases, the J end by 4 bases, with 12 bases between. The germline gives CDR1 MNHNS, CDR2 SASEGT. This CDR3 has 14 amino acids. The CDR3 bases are TGTGCCAGCAGTTCTACAGGGATCGGAAACACCATATATTTT. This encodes CASSSTGIGNTIYF.

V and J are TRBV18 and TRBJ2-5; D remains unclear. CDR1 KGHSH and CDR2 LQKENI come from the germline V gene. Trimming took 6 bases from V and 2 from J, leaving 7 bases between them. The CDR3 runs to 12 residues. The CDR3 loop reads CASSPGQETQYF. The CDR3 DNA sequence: TGTGCCAGCTCGCCCGGGCAAGAGACCCAGTACTTC.

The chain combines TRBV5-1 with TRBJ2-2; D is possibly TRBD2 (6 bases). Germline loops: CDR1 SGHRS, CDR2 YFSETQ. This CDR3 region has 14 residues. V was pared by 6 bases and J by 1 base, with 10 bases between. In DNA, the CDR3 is TGCGCCAGCACCGGAGGGGTGAACACCGGGGAGCTGTTTTTT. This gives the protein CASTGGVNTGELFF. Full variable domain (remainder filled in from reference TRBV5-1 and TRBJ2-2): KAGVTQTPRYLIKTRGQQVTLSCSPISGHRSVSWYQQTPGQGLQFLFEYFSETQRNKGNFPGRFSGRQFSNSRSEMNVSTLELGDSALYLCASTGGVNTGELFFGEGSRLTVL.

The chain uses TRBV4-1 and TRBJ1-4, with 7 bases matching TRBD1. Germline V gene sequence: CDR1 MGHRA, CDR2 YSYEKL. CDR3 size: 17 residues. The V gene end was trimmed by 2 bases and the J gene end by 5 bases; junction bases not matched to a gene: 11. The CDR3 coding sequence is TGCGCCAGCAGCCAACTTACCGGACAGGCTATAAATGAAAAACTGTTTTTT. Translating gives CASSQLTGQAINEKLFF.

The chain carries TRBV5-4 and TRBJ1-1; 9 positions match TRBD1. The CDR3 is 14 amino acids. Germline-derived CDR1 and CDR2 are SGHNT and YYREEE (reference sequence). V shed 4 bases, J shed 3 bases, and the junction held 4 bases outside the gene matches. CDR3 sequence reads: CASSLGTGHTEAFF. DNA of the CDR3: TGTGCCAGCAGCCTGGGGACAGGGCACACTGAAGCTTTCTTT.

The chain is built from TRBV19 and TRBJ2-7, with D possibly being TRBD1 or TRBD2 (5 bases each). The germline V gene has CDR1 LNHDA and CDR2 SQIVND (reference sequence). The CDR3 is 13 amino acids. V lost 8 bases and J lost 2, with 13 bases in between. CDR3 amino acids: CASGRWGTYEQYF. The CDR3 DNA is TGTGCCAGTGGTAGGTGGGGGACCTACGAGCAGTACTTC.

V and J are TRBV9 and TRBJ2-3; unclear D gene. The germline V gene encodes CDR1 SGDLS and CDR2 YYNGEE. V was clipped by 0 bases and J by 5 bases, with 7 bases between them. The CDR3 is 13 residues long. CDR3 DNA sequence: TGTGCCAGCAGCGTAGATTACGGAGATACGCAGTATTTT. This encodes CASSVDYGDTQYF.

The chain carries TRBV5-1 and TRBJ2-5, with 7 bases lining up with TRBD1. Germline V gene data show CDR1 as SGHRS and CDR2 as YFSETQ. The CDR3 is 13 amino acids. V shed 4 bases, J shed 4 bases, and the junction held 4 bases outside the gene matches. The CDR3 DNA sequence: TGCGCCAGCAGCACACAGGGGCCAGAGACCCAGTACTTC. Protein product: CASSTQGPETQYF.

This chain's CDR3 is CASYETGTNTEAFF. DNA of the CDR3: TGTGCCAGCTACGAGACAGGGACGAACACTGAAGCTTTCTTT. The gene calls are TRBV5-4 and TRBJ1-1; 7 bases are shared with TRBD1. Germline loops: CDR1 SGHNT, CDR2 YYREEE (reference sequence). J was trimmed by 1 base and V by 7 bases; bases with no gene match: 7. The CDR3 runs to 14 residues.

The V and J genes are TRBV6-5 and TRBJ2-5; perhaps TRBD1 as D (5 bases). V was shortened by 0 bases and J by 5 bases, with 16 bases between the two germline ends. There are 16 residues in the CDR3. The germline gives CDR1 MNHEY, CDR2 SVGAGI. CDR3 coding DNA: TGTGCCAGCAGTTACTCGAAGTTTCAGGGAAGGGAGACCCAGTACTTC. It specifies CASSYSKFQGRETQYF.

This CDR3 is CASIKTGGSNQPQHF. CDR3 in DNA: TGTGCCAGTATCAAGACAGGGGGAAGCAATCAGCCCCAGCATTTT. J is TRBJ1-5 and V is TRBV19, with TRBD1 identical over 9 bases. Germline values: CDR1 LNHDA, CDR2 SQIVND (reference sequence). The V segment lost 7 bases and the J segment 1 base; nucleotides outside the gene matches: 5. This CDR3 region has 15 residues.

The CDR3 is CATRRDSGPYEQYF. CDR3 bases: TGTGCCACCCGGAGGGATAGCGGACCCTACGAGCAGTACTTC. The chain employs TRBV27 and TRBJ2-7; D possibly corresponds to TRBD2 (6 bases). CDR3 size: 14 residues. Germline assignment: CDR1 MNHEY and CDR2 SMNVEV (reference sequence). Deletions cut 10 bases from V and 2 bases from J, with 18 bases between.

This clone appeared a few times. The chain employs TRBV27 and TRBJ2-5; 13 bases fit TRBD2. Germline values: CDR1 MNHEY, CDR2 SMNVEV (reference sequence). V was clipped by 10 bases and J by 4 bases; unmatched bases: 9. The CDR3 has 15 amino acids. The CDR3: CATKAGLAGPETQYF. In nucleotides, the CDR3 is TGTGCCACCAAAGCGGGACTAGCGGGACCAGAGACCCAGTACTTC.

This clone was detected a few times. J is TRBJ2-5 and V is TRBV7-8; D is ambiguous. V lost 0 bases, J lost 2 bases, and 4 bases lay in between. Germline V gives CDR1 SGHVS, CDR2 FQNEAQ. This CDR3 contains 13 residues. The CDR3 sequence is CASSLASQETQYF. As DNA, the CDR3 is TGTGCCAGCAGCTTAGCGAGTCAAGAGACCCAGTACTTC.

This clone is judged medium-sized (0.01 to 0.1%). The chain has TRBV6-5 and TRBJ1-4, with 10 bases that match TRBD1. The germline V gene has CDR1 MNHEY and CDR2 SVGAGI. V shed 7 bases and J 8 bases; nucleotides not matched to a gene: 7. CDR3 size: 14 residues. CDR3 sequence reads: CASKAGTGEEKLFF. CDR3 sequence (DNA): TGTGCCAGCAAAGCCGGGACAGGGGAAGAAAAACTGTTTTTT.

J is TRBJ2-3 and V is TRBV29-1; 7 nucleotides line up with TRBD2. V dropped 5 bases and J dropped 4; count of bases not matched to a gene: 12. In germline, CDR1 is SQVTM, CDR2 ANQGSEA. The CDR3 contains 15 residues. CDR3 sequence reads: CSVSGAYKMADTQYF. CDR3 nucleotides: TGCAGCGTTAGCGGGGCGTACAAGATGGCAGATACGCAGTATTTT.

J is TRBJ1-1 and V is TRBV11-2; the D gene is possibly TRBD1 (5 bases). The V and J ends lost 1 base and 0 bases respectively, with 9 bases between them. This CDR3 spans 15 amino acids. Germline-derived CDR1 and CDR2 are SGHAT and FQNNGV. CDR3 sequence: CASSLGQGLNTEAFF. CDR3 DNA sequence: TGTGCCAGCAGCTTAGGTCAGGGTTTGAACACTGAAGCTTTCTTT.

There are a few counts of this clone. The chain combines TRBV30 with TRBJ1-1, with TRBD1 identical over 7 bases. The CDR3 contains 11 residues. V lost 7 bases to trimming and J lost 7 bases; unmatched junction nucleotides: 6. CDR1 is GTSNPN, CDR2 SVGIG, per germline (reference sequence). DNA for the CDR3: TGTGCCTCAAAGGGGGACAGTGAAGCTTTCTTT. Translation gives CASKGDSEAFF.

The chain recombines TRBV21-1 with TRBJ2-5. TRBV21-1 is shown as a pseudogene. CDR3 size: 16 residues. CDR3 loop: CASSKEGRLHQETQYF. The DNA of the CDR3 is TGTGCCAGCAGCAAAGAAGGAAGGCTGCACCAAGAGACCCAGTACTTC.

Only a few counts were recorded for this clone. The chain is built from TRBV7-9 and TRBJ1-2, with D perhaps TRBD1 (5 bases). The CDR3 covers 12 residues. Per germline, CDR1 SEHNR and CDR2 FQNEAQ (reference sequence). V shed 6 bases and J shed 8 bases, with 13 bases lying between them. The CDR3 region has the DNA TGTGCCAGCAGACGAGGAGGGGCCGGCTACACCTTC. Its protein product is CASRRGGAGYTF. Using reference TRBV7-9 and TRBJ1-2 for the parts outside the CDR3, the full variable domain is DTGVSQNPRHKITKRGQNVTFRCDPISEHNRLYWYRQTLGQGPEFLTYFQNEAQLEKSRLLSDRFSAERPKGSFSTLEIQRTEQGDSAMYLCASRRGGAGYTFGSGTRLTVV.